This passage covers 11 T cell receptor beta chains from one sample sequenced in a study of cytomegalovirus exposure and HLA in healthy donors. The PCR used 60 Vbeta and 13 Jbeta primers. Sequenced by immunoSEQ multiplex PCR; TCRdb stores in-frame clones only, minus some. The data contain around 200,000 clones, almost 85% of them singletons. What was sequenced was PBMCs. Receptors originate from a woman aged 40 to 50 in good health and CMV-seronegative.

The rearrangement links TRBV5-1 to TRBJ1-6, with 7 bases identical to TRBD1. Looked up from germline, CDR1 is SGHRS and CDR2 is YFSETQ. The V segment lost 8 bases and the J segment 6 bases; nucleotides outside the gene matches: 5. This CDR3 has 13 residues. CDR3 in DNA: TGCGCCAGTACAGGGGCAGTTAATTCACCCCTCCACTTT. Its protein product is CASTGAVNSPLHF.

The V and J genes are TRBV2 and TRBJ2-1; 12 bases fit TRBD2. Germline assignment: CDR1 SNHLY and CDR2 FYNNEI. Trimming at V came to 6 bases and at J to 9 bases, leaving 9 bases not matched to a gene. This CDR3 has 15 residues. The CDR3 DNA reads as TGTGCCAGCAGGCTAGACGTGACTAGCGGGGGTGAGCAGTTCTTC. Translated: CASRLDVTSGGEQFF.

This CDR3 reads CASSPDINSYNEQFF. The CDR3 DNA follows: TGTGCCAGCAGTCCGGACATAAACTCCTACAATGAGCAGTTCTTC. The chain joins TRBV4-2 to TRBJ2-1; possible D gene TRBD1, 5 bases. The V end lost 6 bases, the J end lost 0 bases, and 12 bases lay between the germline ends. CDR3 length equals 15 residues. The germline CDR1 and CDR2 sequences are LGHNA and YNFKEQ.

This clone was detected only once. The gene calls are TRBV6-5 and TRBJ2-3; 10 nucleotides align to TRBD2. V lost 6 bases and J lost 4; bases outside the gene matches: 4. From germline, CDR1 is MNHEY and CDR2 SVGAGI. The CDR3 contains 14 residues. The CDR3: CASRQSGGADTQYF. The DNA for the CDR3 is TGTGCCAGCAGGCAGAGCGGGGGGGCAGATACGCAGTATTTT.

This chain connects TRBV19 to TRBJ2-7; possible D gene TRBD2, 6 bases. V dropped 0 bases and J dropped 4 bases, with 7 bases sitting between them. This CDR3 region has 13 residues. Germline-derived CDR1 and CDR2 are LNHDA and SQIVND (reference sequence). CDR3 nucleotides: TGTGCCAGTAGTATAGAAGGGAGGTACGAGCAGTACTTC. This sequence encodes CASSIEGRYEQYF.

The chain carries TRBV28 and TRBJ1-5; no reliable D call. The length of the CDR3 is 14 residues. Per the germline V gene, CDR1 is MDHEN and CDR2 is SYDVKM. Deletions cut 3 bases from V and 1 base from J, with 7 bases between. The CDR3 region is CASSLVQSNQPQHF. As DNA, the CDR3 is TGTGCCAGCAGTTTGGTACAGAGCAATCAGCCCCAGCATTTT.

The J gene is TRBJ1-1, the V gene TRBV9; the match to TRBD1 covers 9 bases. The CDR3 length is 18 residues. The V gene's germline CDR1 is SGDLS and CDR2 YYNGEE. The junction had 14 bases not matched to a gene; V was cut back by 4 bases and J by 1 base. The CDR3 is CASSSTRGGTGWNTEAFF. CDR3 nucleotides: TGTGCCAGCAGCTCAACCAGGGGGGGGACAGGGTGGAACACTGAAGCTTTCTTT.

The table lists this clone with a few counts. This chain uses TRBV7-2 with TRBJ1-5; D is unresolved. Germline CDR1 and CDR2: SGHTA and FQGNSA. V was trimmed by 5 bases and J by 4 bases, leaving 12 bases between them. The CDR3 loop spans 14 amino acids. CDR3 loop: CASSLRRENQPQHF. CDR3 bases: TGTGCCAGCAGCCTTAGACGGGAGAATCAGCCCCAGCATTTT. Together with reference TRBV7-2 and TRBJ1-5, the CDR3 gives the full variable domain: GAGVSQSPSNKVTEKGKDVELRCDPISGHTALYWYRQSLGQGLEFLIYFQGNSAPDKSGLPSDRFSAERTGGSVSTLTIQRTQQEDSAVYLCASSLRRENQPQHFGDGTRLSIL.

The CDR3 bases are TGTGCCAGTAGTGCGACAGGGTTGGGCGAGCAGTACTTC. This encodes CASSATGLGEQYF. This chain connects TRBV19 to TRBJ2-7, with 7 bases lining up with TRBD1. Germline V lookup: CDR1 LNHDA, CDR2 SQIVND (reference sequence). After removal of 5 bases from V and 6 bases from J, the junction contained 7 bases not matched to a gene. The CDR3 is 13 amino acids.

V gene TRBV7-9 combines with J gene TRBJ2-1; D is perhaps TRBD2 (7 bases). Per germline, CDR1 SEHNR and CDR2 FQNEAQ (reference sequence). The ends were cut back, 0 bases at V and 7 bases at J, with 13 bases in the middle. This CDR3 is 15 amino acids long. CDR3 sequence (DNA): TGTGCCAGCAGCTTAGCGGGGGGGGCCCCAAATGAGCAGTTCTTC. As protein: CASSLAGGAPNEQFF.

The rearrangement links TRBV4-3 to TRBJ1-2; weak D call: TRBD1 (5 bases). Trimming took 0 bases from V and 5 from J, leaving 16 bases between them. This CDR3 contains 16 residues. Germline loops: CDR1 LGHNA, CDR2 YSLEER. CDR3 DNA sequence: TGCGCCAGCAGCCAAGATCCCCTTAACGGGGGATATGGCTACACCTTC. Amino acid sequence: CASSQDPLNGGYGYTF.